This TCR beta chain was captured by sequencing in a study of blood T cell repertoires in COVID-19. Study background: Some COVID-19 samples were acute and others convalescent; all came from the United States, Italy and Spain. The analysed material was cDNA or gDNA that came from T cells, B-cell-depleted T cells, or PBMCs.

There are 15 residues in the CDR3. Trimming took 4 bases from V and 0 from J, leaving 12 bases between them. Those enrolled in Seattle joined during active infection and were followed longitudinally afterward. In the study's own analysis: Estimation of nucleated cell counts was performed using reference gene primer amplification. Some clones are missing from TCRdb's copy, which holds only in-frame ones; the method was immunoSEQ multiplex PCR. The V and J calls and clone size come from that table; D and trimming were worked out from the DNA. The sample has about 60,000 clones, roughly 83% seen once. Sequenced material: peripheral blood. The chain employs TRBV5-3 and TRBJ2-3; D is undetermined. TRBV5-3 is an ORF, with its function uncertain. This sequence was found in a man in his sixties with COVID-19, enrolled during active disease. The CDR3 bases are TGTGCCAGAAGCCGTGCGGCCCCTAGCACAGATACGCAGTATTTT. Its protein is CARSRAAPSTDTQYF.